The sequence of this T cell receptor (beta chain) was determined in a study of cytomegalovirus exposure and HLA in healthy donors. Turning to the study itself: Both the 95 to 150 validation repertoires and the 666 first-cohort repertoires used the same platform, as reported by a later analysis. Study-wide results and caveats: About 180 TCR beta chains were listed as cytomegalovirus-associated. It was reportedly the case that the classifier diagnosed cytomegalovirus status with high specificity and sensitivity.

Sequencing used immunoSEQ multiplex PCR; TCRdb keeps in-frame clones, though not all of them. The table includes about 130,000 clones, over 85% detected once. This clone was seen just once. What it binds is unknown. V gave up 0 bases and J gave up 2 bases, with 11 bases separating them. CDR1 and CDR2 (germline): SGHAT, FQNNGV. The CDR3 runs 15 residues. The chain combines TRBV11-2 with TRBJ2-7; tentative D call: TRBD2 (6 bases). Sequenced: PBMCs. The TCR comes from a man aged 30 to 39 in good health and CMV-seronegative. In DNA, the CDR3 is TGTGCCAGCAGCTTAGACCCTAGCGCCGCCTACGAGCAGTACTTC. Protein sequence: CASSLDPSAAYEQYF.